This TCR beta chain was sequenced for a study of technical replicates of blood from a handful of donors. Produced via immunoSEQ multiplex PCR; TCRdb's table is partial and in-frame only. This table holds about 79,000 clones, around 94% found once. This clone was seen a handful of times. This sequence originates from a human donor in good health. The sample taken for sequencing was T cells isolated from PBMCs.

The CDR3 DNA sequence: TGTGCCAGCAGGAGCTCGCGGGAGGGACGGGAGCTGTTTTTT. Translating gives CASRSSREGRELFF. This chain links TRBV6-1 with TRBJ2-2; TRBD2 matches 9 bases. The trim removed 6 bases at V and 9 bases at J, leaving 8 bases unmatched. The CDR3 length is 14 residues. The germline gives CDR1 MNHNS, CDR2 SASEGT.